These 23 T cell receptor beta chains share one sample of origin, sequenced in a study of shared clonotypes between healthy human individuals. Data came from immunoSEQ multiplex PCR; TCRdb stores just in-frame clones and leaves some out. In the table there are 2 million to 2.5 million clones, roughly 93% of which are singletons. The sequencing sample was made of naive CD4+ T cells from PBMCs. Subset meaning: CD45RA+ positively selected. The receptor set was obtained from a man aged 18 to 30 in good health. Some clones in this sample may be carry-over from other donors' samples.

J is TRBJ2-7 and V is TRBV4-2; a weak D match, TRBD2 (6 bases). V shed 4 bases and J shed 5 bases, with 21 bases lying between them. Germline V gives CDR1 LGHNA, CDR2 YNFKEQ. This CDR3 is built from 16 residues. As DNA, the CDR3 is TGTGCCAGCAGCCCATCTGGGGCTAGCGCGCAACACGAGCAGTACTTC. It encodes CASSPSGASAQHEQYF.

Notes on this clone: At one of its ends the junction is not consistent with the germline gene, which may arise from a read error. This chain links TRBV11-3 with TRBJ2-3, with 10 bases identical to TRBD1. CDR3 length equals 13 residues. Germline V gene sequence: CDR1 SGHNT, CDR2 YENEEA. CDR3 sequence reads: CASSSRDRGGPIF. In DNA form, the CDR3 reads TGTGCCAGCAGCTCTAGGGACAGGGGAGGGCCCATTTTT. The full variable domain, rest sourced from reference TRBV11-3 and TRBJ2-3, is EAGVVQSPRYKIIEKKQPVAFWCNPISGHNTLYWYLQNLGQGPELLIRYENEEAVDDSQLPKDRFSAERLKGVDSTLKIQPAELGDSAVYLCASSSRDRGGPIFGPGTRLTVL.

This clone occurred once. This rearrangement joins TRBV9 to TRBJ2-5, with D possibly being TRBD2 (5 bases). Deletions cut 0 bases from V and 1 base from J, with 10 bases between. Germline V gene data show CDR1 as SGDLS and CDR2 as YYNGEE. CDR3 length: 15 amino acids. CDR3 protein: CASSVAGMVQETQYF. For the CDR3, the DNA is TGTGCCAGCAGCGTAGCGGGGATGGTCCAAGAGACCCAGTACTTC. Complete variable domain (other parts from reference TRBV9 and TRBJ2-5): DSGVTQTPKHLITATGQRVTLRCSPRSGDLSVYWYQQSLDQGLQFLIQYYNGEERAKGNILERFSAQQFPDLHSELNLSSLELGDSALYFCASSVAGMVQETQYFGPGTRLLVL.

The chain employs TRBV5-6 and TRBJ1-2; D ambiguous. The CDR3 length is 13 residues. The germline V and J ends were trimmed by 1 base and 3 bases, with 7 bases remaining between them. Looked up from germline, CDR1 is SGHDT and CDR2 is YYEEEE. The CDR3 DNA reads as TGTGCCAGCAGCTTGCTCTCTTACTATGGCTACACCTTC. It yields the protein CASSLLSYYGYTF.

The chain is built from TRBV5-6 and TRBJ1-1; maybe TRBD1 (5 bases). The germline gives CDR1 SGHDT, CDR2 YYEEEE. The CDR3 totals 14 residues. The V gene lost 7 bases and the J gene lost 3 bases, with 16 bases spanning the gap. CDR3 residues: CASANTRVDTEAFF. The CDR3 region has the DNA TGTGCCAGCGCGAACACCAGGGTTGACACTGAAGCTTTCTTT.

This CDR3 reads CASSLLRGGNEKLFF. CDR3 DNA sequence: TGTGCCAGCAGCTTATTGAGGGGAGGGAATGAAAAACTGTTTTTT. The chain recombines TRBV7-9 with TRBJ1-4, with D possibly matching TRBD1 (5 bases). Germline V gives CDR1 SEHNR, CDR2 FQNEAQ (reference sequence). This CDR3 is built from 15 residues. Between the trimmed V and J ends, which lost 2 bases and 5 bases, there was a span of 12 bases.

The chain uses TRBV7-2 and TRBJ2-3; TRBD2 matches at 11 bases. The germline gives CDR1 SGHTA, CDR2 FQGNSA. This CDR3 region has 17 residues. The V gene end was trimmed by 5 bases and the J gene end by 5 bases; junction bases not matched to a gene: 12. CDR3 region: CASSPSLLAGVIDTQYF. The CDR3 nucleotides read TGTGCCAGCAGCCCAAGTCTACTAGCGGGAGTGATAGATACGCAGTATTTT.

V usage is TRBV6-5 and J usage is TRBJ1-1; possible D gene TRBD1, 5 bases. Trimming stripped 3 bases from V and 11 bases from J, with 10 bases between. In germline, CDR1 is MNHEY, CDR2 SVGAGI. The CDR3 spans 11 residues. Here the CDR3 reads CASSYQGRAFF. The DNA for the CDR3 is TGTGCCAGCAGTTATCAGGGACGGGCTTTCTTT.

The chain couples TRBV19 to TRBJ2-7; D not resolved. V was clipped by 5 bases and J by 2 bases, with 13 bases between them. CDR1 and CDR2 (germline): LNHDA, SQIVND (reference sequence). This CDR3 region has 14 residues. Here the CDR3 DNA reads TGTGCCAGTAGTCCGCCGGGCCTCACCTACGAGCAGTACTTC. Amino acid sequence: CASSPPGLTYEQYF.

This clone was seen only once. This sequence joins TRBV5-1 and TRBJ2-2; TRBD1 aligns across 9 bases. V gave up 6 bases and J gave up 4 bases; unmatched junction bases: 10. This CDR3 contains 16 residues. Germline CDR1 is SGHRS and CDR2 is YFSETQ. Here the CDR3 DNA reads TGCGCCAGCACAAGTCCGGGACAGGGTCTCACCGGGGAGCTGTTTTTT. This translates into CASTSPGQGLTGELFF.

V is TRBV18 and J is TRBJ1-2, with a weak D call TRBD1 (5 bases). Between the trimmed V and J ends, which lost 1 base and 6 bases, there was a span of 9 bases. Germline V gene lookup returns CDR1 KGHSH and CDR2 LQKENI. The CDR3 is 13 residues long. CDR3 sequence: CASSPLLGDGYTF. CDR3 sequence (DNA): TGTGCCAGCTCACCACTTCTAGGGGATGGCTACACCTTC.

The chain employs TRBV9 and TRBJ2-1; tentatively, D is TRBD1 or TRBD2 (7 bases each). This CDR3 region has 17 residues. Germline V gene sequence: CDR1 SGDLS, CDR2 YYNGEE. Deletions cut 0 bases from V and 2 bases from J, with 15 bases between. The CDR3 DNA is TGTGCCAGCAGCGTAGGAGGGCAGGGGGGGACCTACAATGAGCAGTTCTTC. This sequence encodes CASSVGGQGGTYNEQFF.

V is TRBV19 and J is TRBJ2-3; D gene ambiguous. The CDR3 has 14 amino acids. Germline CDR1 is LNHDA and CDR2 is SQIVND (reference sequence). Trimming took off 3 bases at V and 0 bases at J, with 7 bases between the two ends. Written as DNA, the CDR3 is TGTGCCAGTAGTATGGCTTCGAGCACAGATACGCAGTATTTT. Its protein product is CASSMASSTDTQYF.

The CDR3 DNA reads as TGTGCCAGCACCCCAAACGGTCTCCATGGCTACACCTTC. Residues: CASTPNGLHGYTF. V gene TRBV7-9 combines with J gene TRBJ1-2; D is undetermined. CDR3 length equals 13 residues. The germline gives CDR1 SEHNR, CDR2 FQNEAQ (reference sequence). V was trimmed by 7 bases and J by 6 bases, leaving 15 bases between them. The entire variable domain, with the rest obtained from reference TRBV7-9 and TRBJ1-2, is as follows: DTGVSQNPRHKITKRGQNVTFRCDPISEHNRLYWYRQTLGQGPEFLTYFQNEAQLEKSRLLSDRFSAERPKGSFSTLEIQRTEQGDSAMYLCASTPNGLHGYTFGSGTRLTVV.

The chain joins TRBV11-3 to TRBJ2-2, with D possibly matching TRBD2 (5 bases). The germline V gene encodes CDR1 SGHNT and CDR2 YENEEA. Trimming cost V 5 bases and J 5 bases, with 15 bases left between them. This CDR3 comprises 15 residues. CDR3 DNA: TGTGCCAGCAGCCCCGGGGTCCTGGGGACCGGGGAGCTGTTTTTT. Encoded protein: CASSPGVLGTGELFF.

The chain joins TRBV27 to TRBJ2-7, with 13 positions matching TRBD2. Germline V gene data show CDR1 as MNHEY and CDR2 as SMNVEV (reference sequence). The V gene end was trimmed by 4 bases and the J gene end by 5 bases; junction bases not matched to a gene: 17. The CDR3 totals 19 residues. CDR3 sequence: CASSSPGTSGMGMGDEQYF. CDR3 sequence (DNA): TGTGCCAGCAGTTCCCCCGGGACTAGCGGGATGGGGATGGGTGACGAGCAGTACTTC.

This chain links TRBV18 with TRBJ1-6; unclear D gene. Germline CDR1 and CDR2: KGHSH and LQKENI. The CDR3 contains 15 residues. V was clipped by 3 bases and J by 2 bases, with 8 bases between them. In nucleotides, the CDR3 is TGTGCCAGCTCACCCGGTGGGACCTATAATTCACCCCTCCACTTT. Amino acid sequence: CASSPGGTYNSPLHF.

In the case of this clone: The same CDR3 is also encoded by other DNA sequences in this sample. The genes are TRBV11-2 and TRBJ2-7, with TRBD2 identical over 12 bases. Germline loops: CDR1 SGHAT, CDR2 FQNNGV. The CDR3 is 14 amino acids. With 4 bases clipped from V and 6 bases from J, the junction kept 4 bases outside the gene matches. CDR3 loop: CASSWGLAGGEQYF. In nucleotides, the CDR3 is TGTGCCAGCAGCTGGGGACTAGCGGGCGGCGAGCAGTACTTC.

This chain joins TRBV5-1 and TRBJ1-1; D is possibly TRBD1 (6 bases). The CDR3 has 14 amino acids. The germline CDR1 and CDR2 sequences are SGHRS and YFSETQ. Trimming pared 6 bases from V and 2 bases from J, leaving 14 bases between. Here the CDR3 DNA reads TGCGCCAGCACCGTGGGGGGCCGAAACACTGAAGCTTTCTTT. This encodes CASTVGGRNTEAFF. Full variable domain (remainder filled in from reference TRBV5-1 and TRBJ1-1): KAGVTQTPRYLIKTRGQQVTLSCSPISGHRSVSWYQQTPGQGLQFLFEYFSETQRNKGNFPGRFSGRQFSNSRSEMNVSTLELGDSALYLCASTVGGRNTEAFFGQGTRLTVV.

In this sample, this clone turned up once. V and J are TRBV14 and TRBJ2-4; 13 bases agree with TRBD2. The junction had 6 bases not matched to a gene; V was cut back by 1 base and J by 0 bases. Germline CDR1 and CDR2: SGHDN and FVKESK. CDR3 length: 19 amino acids. In DNA form, the CDR3 reads TGTGCCAGCAGCCAAGGACTAGCGGGAGGCCGTCTAGCCAAAAACATTCAGTACTTC. It yields the protein CASSQGLAGGRLAKNIQYF.

This chain joins TRBV7-3 and TRBJ2-3; possibly TRBD1 for D (6 bases). V was pared by 8 bases and J by 5 bases, with 17 bases between. The CDR3 runs to 14 residues. The germline V gene has CDR1 SGHTA and CDR2 FQGTGA. CDR3 sequence: CASGFGQRGDTQYF. The DNA for the CDR3 is TGTGCCAGCGGATTCGGACAGCGAGGAGATACGCAGTATTTT.

For this clone: The identical CDR3 is also encoded by other nucleotide sequences in the sample. The chain couples TRBV5-1 to TRBJ2-5; tentative D call: TRBD1 (6 bases). V lost 0 bases, J lost 0 bases, and 6 bases lay in between. Germline-derived CDR1 and CDR2 are SGHRS and YFSETQ. CDR3 size: 14 residues. The CDR3 loop is CASSLAGDQETQYF. In DNA form, the CDR3 reads TGCGCCAGCAGCTTGGCAGGGGACCAAGAGACCCAGTACTTC.

The chain couples TRBV7-2 to TRBJ1-2, with 7 bases aligning to TRBD1. J gave up 3 bases and V 5 bases, and 9 bases lay outside the gene matches. This CDR3 region has 15 residues. CDR1 and CDR2 (germline): SGHTA, FQGNSA. CDR3 nucleotide sequence: TGTGCCAGCAGCCTCGCGGACAGGAGCTACTATGGCTACACCTTC. Its translation is CASSLADRSYYGYTF.